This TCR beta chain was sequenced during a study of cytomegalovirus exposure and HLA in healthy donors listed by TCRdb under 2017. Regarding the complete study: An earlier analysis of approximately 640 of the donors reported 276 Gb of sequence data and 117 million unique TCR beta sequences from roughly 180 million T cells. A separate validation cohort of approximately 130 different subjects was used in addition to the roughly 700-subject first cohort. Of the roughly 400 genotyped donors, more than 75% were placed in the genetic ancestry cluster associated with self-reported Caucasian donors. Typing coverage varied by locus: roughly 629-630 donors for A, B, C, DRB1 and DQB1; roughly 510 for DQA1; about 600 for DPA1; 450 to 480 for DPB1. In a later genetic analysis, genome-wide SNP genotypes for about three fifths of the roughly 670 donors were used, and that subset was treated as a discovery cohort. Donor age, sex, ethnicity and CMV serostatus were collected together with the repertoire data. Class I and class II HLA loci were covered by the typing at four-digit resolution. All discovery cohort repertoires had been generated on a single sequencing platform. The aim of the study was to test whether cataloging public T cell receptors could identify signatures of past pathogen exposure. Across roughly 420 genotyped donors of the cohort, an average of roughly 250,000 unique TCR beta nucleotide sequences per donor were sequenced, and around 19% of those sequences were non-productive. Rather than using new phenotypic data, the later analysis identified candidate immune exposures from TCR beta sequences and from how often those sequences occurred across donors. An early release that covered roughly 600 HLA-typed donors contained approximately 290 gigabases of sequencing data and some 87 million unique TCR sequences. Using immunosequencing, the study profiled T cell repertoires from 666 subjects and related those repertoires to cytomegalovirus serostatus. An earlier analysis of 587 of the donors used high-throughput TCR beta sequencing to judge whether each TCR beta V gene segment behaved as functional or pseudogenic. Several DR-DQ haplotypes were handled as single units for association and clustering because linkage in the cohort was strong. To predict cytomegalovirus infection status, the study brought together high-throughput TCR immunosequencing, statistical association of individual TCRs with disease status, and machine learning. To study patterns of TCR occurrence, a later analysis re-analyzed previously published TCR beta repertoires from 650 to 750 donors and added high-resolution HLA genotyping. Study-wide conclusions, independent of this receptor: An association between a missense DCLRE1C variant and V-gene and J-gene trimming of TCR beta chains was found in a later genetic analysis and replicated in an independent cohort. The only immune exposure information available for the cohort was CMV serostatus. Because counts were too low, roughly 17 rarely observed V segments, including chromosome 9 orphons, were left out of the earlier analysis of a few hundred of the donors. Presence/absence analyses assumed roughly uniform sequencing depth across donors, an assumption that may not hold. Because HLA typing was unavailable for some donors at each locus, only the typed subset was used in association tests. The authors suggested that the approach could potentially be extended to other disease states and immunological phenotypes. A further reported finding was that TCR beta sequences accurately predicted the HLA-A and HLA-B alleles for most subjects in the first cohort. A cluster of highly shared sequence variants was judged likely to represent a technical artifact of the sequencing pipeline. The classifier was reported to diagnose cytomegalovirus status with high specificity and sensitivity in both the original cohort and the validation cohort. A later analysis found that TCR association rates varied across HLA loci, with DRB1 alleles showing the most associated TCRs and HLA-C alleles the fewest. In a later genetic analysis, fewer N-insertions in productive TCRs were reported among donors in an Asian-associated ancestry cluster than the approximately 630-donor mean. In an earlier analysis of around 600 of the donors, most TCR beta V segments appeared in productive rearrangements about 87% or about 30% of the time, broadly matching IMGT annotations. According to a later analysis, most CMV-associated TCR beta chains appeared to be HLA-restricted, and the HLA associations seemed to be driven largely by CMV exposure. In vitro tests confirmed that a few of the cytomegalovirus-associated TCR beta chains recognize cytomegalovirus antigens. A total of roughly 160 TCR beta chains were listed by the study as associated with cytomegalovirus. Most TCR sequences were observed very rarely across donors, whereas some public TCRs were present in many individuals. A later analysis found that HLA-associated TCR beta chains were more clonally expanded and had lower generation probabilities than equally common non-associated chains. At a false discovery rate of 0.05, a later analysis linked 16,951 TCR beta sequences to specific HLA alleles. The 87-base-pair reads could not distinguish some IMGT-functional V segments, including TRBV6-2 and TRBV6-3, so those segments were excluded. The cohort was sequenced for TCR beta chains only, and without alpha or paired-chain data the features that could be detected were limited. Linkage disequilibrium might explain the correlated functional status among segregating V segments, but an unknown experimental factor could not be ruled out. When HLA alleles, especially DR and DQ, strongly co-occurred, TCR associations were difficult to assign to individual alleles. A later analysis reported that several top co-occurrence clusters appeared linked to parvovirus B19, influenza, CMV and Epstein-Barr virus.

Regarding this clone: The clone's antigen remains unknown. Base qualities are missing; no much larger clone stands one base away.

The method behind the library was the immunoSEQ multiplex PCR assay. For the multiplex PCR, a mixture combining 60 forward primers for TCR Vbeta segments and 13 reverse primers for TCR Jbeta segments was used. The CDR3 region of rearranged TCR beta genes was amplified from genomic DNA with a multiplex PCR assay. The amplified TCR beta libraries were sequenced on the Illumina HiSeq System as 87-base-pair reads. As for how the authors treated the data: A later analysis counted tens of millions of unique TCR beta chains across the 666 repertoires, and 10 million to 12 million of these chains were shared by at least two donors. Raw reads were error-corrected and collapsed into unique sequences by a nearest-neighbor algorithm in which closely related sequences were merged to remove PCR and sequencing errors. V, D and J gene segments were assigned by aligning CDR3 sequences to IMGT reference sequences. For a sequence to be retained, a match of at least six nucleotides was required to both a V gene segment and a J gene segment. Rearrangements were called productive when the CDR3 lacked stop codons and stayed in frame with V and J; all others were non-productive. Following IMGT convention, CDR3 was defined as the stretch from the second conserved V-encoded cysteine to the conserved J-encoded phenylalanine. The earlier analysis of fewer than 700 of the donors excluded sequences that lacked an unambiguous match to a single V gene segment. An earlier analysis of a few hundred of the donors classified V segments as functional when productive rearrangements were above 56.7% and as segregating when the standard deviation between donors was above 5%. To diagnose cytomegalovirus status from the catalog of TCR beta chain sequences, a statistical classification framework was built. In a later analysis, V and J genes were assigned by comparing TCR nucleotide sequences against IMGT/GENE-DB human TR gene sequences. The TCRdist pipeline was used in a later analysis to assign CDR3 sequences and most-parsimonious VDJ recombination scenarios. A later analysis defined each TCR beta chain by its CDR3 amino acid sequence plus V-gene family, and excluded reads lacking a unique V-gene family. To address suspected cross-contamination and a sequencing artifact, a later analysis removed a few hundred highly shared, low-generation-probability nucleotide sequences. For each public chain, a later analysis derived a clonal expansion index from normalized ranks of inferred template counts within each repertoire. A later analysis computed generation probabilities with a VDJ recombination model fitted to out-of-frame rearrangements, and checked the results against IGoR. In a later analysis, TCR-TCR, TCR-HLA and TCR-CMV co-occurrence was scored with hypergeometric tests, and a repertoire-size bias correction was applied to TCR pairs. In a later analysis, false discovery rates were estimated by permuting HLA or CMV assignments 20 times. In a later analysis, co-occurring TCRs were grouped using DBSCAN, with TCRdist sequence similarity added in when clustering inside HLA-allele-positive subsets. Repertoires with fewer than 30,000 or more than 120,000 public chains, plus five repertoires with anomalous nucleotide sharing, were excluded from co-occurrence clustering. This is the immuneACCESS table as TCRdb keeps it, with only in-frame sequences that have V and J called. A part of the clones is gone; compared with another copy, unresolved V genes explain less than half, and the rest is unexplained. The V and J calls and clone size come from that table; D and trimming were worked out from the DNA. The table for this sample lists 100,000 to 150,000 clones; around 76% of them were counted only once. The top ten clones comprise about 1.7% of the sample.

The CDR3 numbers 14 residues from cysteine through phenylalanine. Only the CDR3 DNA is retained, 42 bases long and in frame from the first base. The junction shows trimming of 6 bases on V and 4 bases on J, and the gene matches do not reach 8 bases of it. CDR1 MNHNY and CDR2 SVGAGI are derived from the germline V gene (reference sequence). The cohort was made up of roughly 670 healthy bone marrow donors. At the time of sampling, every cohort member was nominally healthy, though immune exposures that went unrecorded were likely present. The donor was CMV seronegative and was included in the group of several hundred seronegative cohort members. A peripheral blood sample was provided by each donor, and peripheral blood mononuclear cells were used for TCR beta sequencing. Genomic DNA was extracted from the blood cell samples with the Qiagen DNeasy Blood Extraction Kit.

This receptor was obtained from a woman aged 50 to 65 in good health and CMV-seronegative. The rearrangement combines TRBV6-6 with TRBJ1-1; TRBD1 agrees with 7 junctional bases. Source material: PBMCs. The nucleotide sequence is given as TGTGCCAGCAGGATAGGGGGCGAAGGCACTGAAGCTTTCTTT. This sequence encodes CASRIGGEGTEAFF.